This T cell receptor beta chain was obtained from a study of blood T cell repertoires in COVID-19. About the study: Nucleic acid was either cDNA or gDNA, and it came from T cells, B-cell-depleted T cells, or PBMCs.

Germline values: CDR1 GTSNPN, CDR2 SVGIG (reference sequence). This CDR3 has 13 amino acids. V lost 6 bases to trimming and J lost 8 bases; unmatched junction nucleotides: 9. Study processing details: Scientists estimated how many nucleated cells there were by amplifying reference gene primers. Method: immunoSEQ multiplex PCR; TCRdb's copy keeps in-frame clones and lacks some. The D gene and trimming were derived from the DNA, and the V and J assignments and clone size from that table. This sample has some 87,000 clones; almost 95% occur once, and the top ten carry approximately 6.3%. The TCR comes from a woman aged 55-70 years with active COVID-19. Sequencing used peripheral blood. V is TRBV30 and J is TRBJ1-2; 10 bases fit TRBD1. CDR3 residues: CACPGQGPSGYTF. The CDR3 bases are TGTGCCTGTCCGGGACAGGGGCCCTCGGGCTACACCTTC.